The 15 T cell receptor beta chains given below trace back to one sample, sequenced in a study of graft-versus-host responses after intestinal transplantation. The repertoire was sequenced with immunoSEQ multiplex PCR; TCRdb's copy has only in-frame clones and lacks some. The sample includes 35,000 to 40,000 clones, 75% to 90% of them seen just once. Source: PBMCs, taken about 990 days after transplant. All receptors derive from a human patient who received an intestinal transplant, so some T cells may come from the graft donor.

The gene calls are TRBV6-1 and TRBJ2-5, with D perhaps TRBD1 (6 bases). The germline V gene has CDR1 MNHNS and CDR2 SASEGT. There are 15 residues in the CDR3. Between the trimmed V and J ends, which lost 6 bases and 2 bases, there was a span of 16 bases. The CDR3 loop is CASSYLQGWQETQYF. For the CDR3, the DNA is TGTGCCAGCAGCTATCTACAGGGTTGGCAAGAGACCCAGTACTTC.

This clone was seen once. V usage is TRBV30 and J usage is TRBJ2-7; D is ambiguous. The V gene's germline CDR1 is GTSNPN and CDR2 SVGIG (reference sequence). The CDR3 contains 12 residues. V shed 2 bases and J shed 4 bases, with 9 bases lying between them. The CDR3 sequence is CAWSSGRYEQYF. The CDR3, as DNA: TGTGCCTGGAGTTCAGGTCGATACGAGCAGTACTTC.

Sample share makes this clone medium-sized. The CDR3: CASSQEGGQLNQPQHF. CDR3 sequence (DNA): TGTGCCAGCAGCCAAGAGGGCGGACAGTTAAATCAGCCCCAGCATTTT. The chain joins TRBV4-2 to TRBJ1-5; D may be TRBD1 (6 bases). Germline lookup yields CDR1 LGHNA and CDR2 YNFKEQ. V was trimmed by 0 bases and J by 4 bases, leaving 13 bases between them. The CDR3 covers 16 residues.

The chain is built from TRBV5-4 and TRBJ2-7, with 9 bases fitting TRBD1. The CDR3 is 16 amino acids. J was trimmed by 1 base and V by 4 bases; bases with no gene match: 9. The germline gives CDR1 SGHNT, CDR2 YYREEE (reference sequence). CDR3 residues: CASSRAGGTGSYEQYF. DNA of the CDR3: TGTGCCAGCAGCCGCGCGGGCGGGACAGGGTCCTACGAGCAGTACTTC. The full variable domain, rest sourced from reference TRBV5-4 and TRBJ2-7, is ETGVTQSPTHLIKTRGQQVTLRCSSQSGHNTVSWYQQALGQGPQFIFQYYREEENGRGNFPPRFSGLQFPNYSSELNVNALELDDSALYLCASSRAGGTGSYEQYFGPGTRLTVT.

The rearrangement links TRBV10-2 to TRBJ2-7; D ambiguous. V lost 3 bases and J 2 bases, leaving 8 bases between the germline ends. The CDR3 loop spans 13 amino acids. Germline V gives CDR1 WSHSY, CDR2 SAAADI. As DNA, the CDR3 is TGCGCCAGCAGTGACGGGCGTACCTACGAGCAGTACTTC. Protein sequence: CASSDGRTYEQYF.

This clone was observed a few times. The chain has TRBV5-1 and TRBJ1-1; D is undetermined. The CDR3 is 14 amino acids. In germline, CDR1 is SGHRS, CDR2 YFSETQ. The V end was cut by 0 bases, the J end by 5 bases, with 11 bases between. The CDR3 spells CASSLDGRGTEAFF. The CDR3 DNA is TGCGCCAGCAGCTTGGACGGGCGTGGGACTGAAGCTTTCTTT.

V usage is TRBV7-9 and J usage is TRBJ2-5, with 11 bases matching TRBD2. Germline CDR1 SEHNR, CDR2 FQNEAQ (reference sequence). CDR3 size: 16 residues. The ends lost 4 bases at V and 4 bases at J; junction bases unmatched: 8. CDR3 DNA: TGTGCCAGCAGCTCCCAACTAGCGGGGGTGGGAGAGACCCAGTACTTC. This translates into CASSSQLAGVGETQYF.

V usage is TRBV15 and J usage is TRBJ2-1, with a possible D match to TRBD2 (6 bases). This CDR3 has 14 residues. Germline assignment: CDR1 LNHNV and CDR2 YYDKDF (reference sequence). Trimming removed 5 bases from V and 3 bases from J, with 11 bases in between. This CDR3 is CATSGLGGYNEQFF. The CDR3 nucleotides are TGTGCCACCAGCGGTTTGGGGGGCTACAATGAGCAGTTCTTC.

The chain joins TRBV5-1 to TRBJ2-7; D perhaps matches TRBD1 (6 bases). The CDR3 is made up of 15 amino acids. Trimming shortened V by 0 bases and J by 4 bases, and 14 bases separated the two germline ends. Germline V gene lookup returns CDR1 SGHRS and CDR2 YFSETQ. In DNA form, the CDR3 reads TGCGCCAGCAGCTTGGCCCTCGGACAGCGGTACGAGCAGTACTTC. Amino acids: CASSLALGQRYEQYF.

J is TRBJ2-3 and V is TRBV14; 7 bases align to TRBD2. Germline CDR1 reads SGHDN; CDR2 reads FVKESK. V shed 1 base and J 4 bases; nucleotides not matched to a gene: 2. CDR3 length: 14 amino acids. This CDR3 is CASSQAGGADTQYF. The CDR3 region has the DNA TGTGCCAGCAGCCAAGCTGGGGGGGCAGATACGCAGTATTTT.

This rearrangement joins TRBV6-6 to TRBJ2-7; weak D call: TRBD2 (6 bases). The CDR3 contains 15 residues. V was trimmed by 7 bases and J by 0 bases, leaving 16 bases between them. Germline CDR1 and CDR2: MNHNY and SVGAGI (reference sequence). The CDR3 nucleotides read TGTGCCAGCACCAACCGGGGACTTAGCTCCTACGAGCAGTACTTC. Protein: CASTNRGLSSYEQYF.

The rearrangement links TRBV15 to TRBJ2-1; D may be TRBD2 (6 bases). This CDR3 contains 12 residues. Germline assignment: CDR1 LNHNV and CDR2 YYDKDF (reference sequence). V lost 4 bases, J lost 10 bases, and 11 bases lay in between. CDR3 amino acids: CATSNRLEEQFF. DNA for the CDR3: TGTGCCACCAGCAACCGACTAGAGGAGCAGTTCTTC.

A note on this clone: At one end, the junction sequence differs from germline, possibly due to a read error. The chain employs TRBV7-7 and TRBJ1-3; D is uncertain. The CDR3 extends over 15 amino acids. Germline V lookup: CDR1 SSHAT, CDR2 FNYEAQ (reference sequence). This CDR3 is CASSFWADSGNTIYF. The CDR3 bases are TGTGCTAGCAGCTTCTGGGCAGACTCTGGAAACACCATATATTTT.

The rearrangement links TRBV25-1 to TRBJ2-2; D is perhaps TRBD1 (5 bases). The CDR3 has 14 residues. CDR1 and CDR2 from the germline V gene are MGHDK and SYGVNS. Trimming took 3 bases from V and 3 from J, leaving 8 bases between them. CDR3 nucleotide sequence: TGTGCCAGCAGTGACAGGGTGGACACCGGGGAGCTGTTTTTT. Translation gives CASSDRVDTGELFF.

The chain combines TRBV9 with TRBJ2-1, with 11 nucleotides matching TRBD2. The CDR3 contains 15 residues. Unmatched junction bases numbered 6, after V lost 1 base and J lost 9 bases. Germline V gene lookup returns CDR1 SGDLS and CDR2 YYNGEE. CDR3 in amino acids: CASSVRLAGGAEQFF. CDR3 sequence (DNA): TGTGCCAGCAGCGTAAGGCTAGCGGGAGGAGCTGAGCAGTTCTTC.